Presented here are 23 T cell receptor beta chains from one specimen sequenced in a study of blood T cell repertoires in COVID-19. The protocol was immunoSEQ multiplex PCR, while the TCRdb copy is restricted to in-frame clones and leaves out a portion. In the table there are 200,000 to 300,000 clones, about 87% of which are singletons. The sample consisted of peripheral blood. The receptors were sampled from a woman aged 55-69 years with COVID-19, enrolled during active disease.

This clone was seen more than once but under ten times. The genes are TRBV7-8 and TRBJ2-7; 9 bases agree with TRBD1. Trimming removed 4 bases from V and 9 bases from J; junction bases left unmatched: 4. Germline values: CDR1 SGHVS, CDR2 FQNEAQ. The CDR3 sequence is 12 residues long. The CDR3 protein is CASSWDREGQYF. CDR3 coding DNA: TGTGCCAGCAGCTGGGACAGGGAGGGGCAGTACTTC.

CDR3 DNA sequence: TGTGCCAGCAGCCAAGATGGGGCAGAGCCCCAGGAGACCCAGTACTTC. The encoded protein is CASSQDGAEPQETQYF. The chain links TRBV4-2 to TRBJ2-5; tentatively, D is TRBD1 (5 bases). The germline V gene encodes CDR1 LGHNA and CDR2 YNFKEQ. V was clipped by 0 bases and J by 5 bases, with 16 bases between them. This CDR3 region has 16 residues.

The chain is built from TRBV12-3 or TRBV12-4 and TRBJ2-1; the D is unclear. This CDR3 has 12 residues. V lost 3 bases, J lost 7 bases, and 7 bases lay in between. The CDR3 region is CASSLMSNEQFF. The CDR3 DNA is TGTGCCAGCAGTTTGATGAGTAATGAGCAGTTCTTC.

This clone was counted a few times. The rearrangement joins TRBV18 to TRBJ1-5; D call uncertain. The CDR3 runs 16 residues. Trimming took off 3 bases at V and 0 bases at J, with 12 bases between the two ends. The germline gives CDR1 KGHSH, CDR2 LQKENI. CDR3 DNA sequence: TGTGCCAGCTCACCCCTCGGGTCGGATAGCAATCAGCCCCAGCATTTT. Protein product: CASSPLGSDSNQPQHF. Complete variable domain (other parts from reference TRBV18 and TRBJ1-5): NAGVMQNPRHLVRRRGQEARLRCSPMKGHSHVYWYRQLPEEGLKFMVYLQKENIIDESGMPKERFSAEFPKEGPSILRIQQVVRGDSAAYFCASSPLGSDSNQPQHFGDGTRLSIL.

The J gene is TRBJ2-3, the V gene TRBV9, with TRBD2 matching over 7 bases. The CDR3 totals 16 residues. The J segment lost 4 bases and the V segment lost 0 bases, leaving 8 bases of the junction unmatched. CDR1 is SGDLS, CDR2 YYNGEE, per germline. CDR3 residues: CASSVDPAGPADTQYF. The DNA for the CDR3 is TGTGCCAGCAGCGTAGATCCAGCGGGACCGGCAGATACGCAGTATTTT.

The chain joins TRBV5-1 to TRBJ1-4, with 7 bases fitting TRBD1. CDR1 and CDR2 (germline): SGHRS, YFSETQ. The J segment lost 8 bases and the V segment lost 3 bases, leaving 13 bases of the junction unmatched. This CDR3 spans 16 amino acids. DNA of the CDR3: TGCGCCAGCAGCTCGCCCCGACAGGGAGGAGACGAAAAACTGTTTTTT. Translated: CASSSPRQGGDEKLFF. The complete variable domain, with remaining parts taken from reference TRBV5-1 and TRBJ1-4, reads KAGVTQTPRYLIKTRGQQVTLSCSPISGHRSVSWYQQTPGQGLQFLFEYFSETQRNKGNFPGRFSGRQFSNSRSEMNVSTLELGDSALYLCASSSPRQGGDEKLFFGSGTQLSVL.

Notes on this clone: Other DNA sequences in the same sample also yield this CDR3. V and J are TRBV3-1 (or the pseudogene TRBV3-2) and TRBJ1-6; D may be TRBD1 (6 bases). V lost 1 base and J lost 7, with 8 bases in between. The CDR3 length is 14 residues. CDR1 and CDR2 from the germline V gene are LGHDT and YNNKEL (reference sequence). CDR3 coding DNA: TGTGCCAGCAGCCAAGTCAGGGGAAATTCACCCCTCCACTTT. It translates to CASSQVRGNSPLHF.

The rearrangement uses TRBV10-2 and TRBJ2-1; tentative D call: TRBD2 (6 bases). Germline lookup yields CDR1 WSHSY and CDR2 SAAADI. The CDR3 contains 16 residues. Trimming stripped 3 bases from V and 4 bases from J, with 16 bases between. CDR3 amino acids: CASSDSYGTDYNEQFF. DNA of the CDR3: TGCGCCAGCAGTGACAGCTACGGGACTGATTACAATGAGCAGTTCTTC.

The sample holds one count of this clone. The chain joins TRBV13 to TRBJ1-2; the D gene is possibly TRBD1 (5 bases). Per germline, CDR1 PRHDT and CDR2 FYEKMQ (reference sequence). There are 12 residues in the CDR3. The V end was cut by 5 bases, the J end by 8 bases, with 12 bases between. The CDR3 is CASSARAAGYTF. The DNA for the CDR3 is TGTGCCAGCAGCGCCAGGGCCGCGGGCTACACCTTC.

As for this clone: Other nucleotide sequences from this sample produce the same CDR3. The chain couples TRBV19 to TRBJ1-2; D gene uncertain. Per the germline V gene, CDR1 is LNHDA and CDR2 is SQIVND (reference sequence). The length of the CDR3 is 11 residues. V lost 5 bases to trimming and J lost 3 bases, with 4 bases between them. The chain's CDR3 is CASSRDYGYTF. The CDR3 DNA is TGTGCCAGTAGTCGGGACTATGGCTACACCTTC. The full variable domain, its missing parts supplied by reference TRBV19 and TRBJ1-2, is DGGITQSPKYLFRKEGQNVTLSCEQNLNHDAMYWYRQDPGQGLRLIYYSQIVNDFQKGDIAEGYSVSREKKESFPLTVTSAQKNPTAFYLCASSRDYGYTFGSGTRLTVV.

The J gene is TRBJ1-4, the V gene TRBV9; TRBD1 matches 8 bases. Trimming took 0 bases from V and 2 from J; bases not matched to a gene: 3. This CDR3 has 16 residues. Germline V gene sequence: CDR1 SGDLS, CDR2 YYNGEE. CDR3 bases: TGTGCCAGCAGCGTAGCAACAGGGGGGACTAATGAAAAACTGTTTTTT. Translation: CASSVATGGTNEKLFF.

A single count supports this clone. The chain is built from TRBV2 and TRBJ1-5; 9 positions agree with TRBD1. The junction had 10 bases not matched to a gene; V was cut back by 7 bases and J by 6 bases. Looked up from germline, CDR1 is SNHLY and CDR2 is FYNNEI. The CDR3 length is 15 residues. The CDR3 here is CASTAGTGLFQPQHF. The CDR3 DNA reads TGTGCCAGCACTGCCGGGACAGGGTTATTTCAGCCCCAGCATTTT.

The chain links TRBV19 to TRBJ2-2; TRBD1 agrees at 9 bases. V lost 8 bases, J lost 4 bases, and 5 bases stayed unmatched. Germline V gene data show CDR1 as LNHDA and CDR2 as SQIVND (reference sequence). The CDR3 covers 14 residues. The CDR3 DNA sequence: TGTGCCAGTTGGGACAGGGCCTTCACCGGGGAGCTGTTTTTT. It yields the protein CASWDRAFTGELFF.

The CDR3 DNA reads TGTGCCAGTAGTATAGTTGGCAGGGAAGGAAAACTGTTTTTT. Protein sequence: CASSIVGREGKLFF. The chain recombines TRBV19 with TRBJ1-4; maybe TRBD1 (5 bases). Per germline, CDR1 LNHDA and CDR2 SQIVND (reference sequence). This CDR3 region has 14 residues. Trimming took 1 base from V and 10 from J, leaving 13 bases between them.

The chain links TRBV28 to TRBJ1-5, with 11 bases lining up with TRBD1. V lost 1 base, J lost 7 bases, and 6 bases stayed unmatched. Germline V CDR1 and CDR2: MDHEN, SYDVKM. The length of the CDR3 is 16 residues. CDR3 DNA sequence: TGTGCCAGCAGTTTATTTGTGGACAGGGGGCAACAGCCCCAGCATTTT. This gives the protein CASSLFVDRGQQPQHF.

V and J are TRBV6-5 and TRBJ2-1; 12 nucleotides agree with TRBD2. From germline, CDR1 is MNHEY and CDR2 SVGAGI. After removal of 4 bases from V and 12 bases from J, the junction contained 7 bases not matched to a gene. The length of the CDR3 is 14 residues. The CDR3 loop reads CASSSSGRAGGQFF. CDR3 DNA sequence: TGTGCCAGCAGTTCTAGCGGGAGGGCCGGGGGGCAGTTCTTC.

Here the CDR3 reads CATSDPGAGWNQPQHF. The CDR3 region has the DNA TGTGCCACCAGTGACCCAGGGGCAGGGTGGAATCAGCCCCAGCATTTT. J is TRBJ1-5 and V is TRBV24-1; D is possibly TRBD1 (6 bases). Germline-derived CDR1 and CDR2 are KGHDR and SFDVKD. The CDR3 length is 16 residues. The V end was cut by 4 bases, the J end by 4 bases, with 16 bases between.

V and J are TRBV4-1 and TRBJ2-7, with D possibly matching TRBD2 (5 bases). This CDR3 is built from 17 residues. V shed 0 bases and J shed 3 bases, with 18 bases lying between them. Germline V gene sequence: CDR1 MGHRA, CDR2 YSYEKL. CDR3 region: CASSQEAPPGILYEQYF. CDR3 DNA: TGCGCCAGCAGCCAAGAGGCCCCCCCCGGGATCCTCTACGAGCAGTACTTC.

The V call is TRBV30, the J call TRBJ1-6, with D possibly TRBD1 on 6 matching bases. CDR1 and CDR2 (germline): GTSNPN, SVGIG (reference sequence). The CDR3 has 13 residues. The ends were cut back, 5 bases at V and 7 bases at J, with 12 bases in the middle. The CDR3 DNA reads TGTGCCTGGCATTTGCAGGGGAATTCACCCCTCCACTTT. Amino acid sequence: CAWHLQGNSPLHF.

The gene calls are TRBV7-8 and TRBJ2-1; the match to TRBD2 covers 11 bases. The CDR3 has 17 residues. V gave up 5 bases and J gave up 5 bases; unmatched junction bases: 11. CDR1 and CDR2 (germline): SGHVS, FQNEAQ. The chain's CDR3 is CASSLQTGTSGNNEQFF. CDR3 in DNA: TGTGCCAGCAGCCTCCAAACCGGGACTAGCGGAAACAATGAGCAGTTCTTC.

The CDR3 region is CAWSPSGRIFTGELFF. For the CDR3, the DNA is TGTGCCTGGAGTCCGAGCGGGAGGATCTTCACCGGGGAGCTGTTTTTT. The rearrangement joins TRBV30 to TRBJ2-2; 9 bases line up with TRBD2. The germline gives CDR1 GTSNPN, CDR2 SVGIG (reference sequence). V shed 2 bases, J shed 4 bases, and the junction held 8 bases outside the gene matches. The length of the CDR3 is 16 residues. Based on the CDR3 plus reference TRBV30 and TRBJ2-2, the full variable domain is SQTIHQWPATLVQPVGSPLSLECTVEGTSNPNLYWYRQAAGRGLQLLFYSVGIGQISSEVPQNLSASRPQDRQFILSSKKLLLSDSGFYLCAWSPSGRIFTGELFFGEGSRLTVL.

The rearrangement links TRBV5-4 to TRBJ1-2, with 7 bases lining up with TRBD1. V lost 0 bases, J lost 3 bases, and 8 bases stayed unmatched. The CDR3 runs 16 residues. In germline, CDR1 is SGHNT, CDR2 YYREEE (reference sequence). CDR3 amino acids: CASSLDLQGQYYGYTF. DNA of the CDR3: TGTGCCAGCAGCTTGGACTTGCAGGGACAGTACTATGGCTACACCTTC. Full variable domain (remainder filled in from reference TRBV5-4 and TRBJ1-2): ETGVTQSPTHLIKTRGQQVTLRCSSQSGHNTVSWYQQALGQGPQFIFQYYREEENGRGNFPPRFSGLQFPNYSSELNVNALELDDSALYLCASSLDLQGQYYGYTFGSGTRLTVV.

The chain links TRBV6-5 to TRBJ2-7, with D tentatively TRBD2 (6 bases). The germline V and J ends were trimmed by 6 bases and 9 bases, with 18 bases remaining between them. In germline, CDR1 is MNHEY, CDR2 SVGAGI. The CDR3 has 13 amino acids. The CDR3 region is CASRSIGLQTQYF. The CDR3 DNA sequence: TGTGCCAGCAGATCGATAGGACTACAAACGCAGTACTTC.